The 22 T cell receptor beta chains in this list originate from one sample, sequenced in a study of T cell repertoires in cytomegalovirus infection. In TCRdb, the reads were re-called with MiXCR into one record per CDR3 protein. This sample has 500,000 to 600,000 distinct CDR3 sequences; approximately 15% occur once, and the top ten carry roughly a quarter. Sequencing used CD8+ T cells from PBMCs. The receptors here all came from a human donor in good health (CMV status not recorded). Some clones in this sample may be carry-over from other donors' samples.

At least ten counts were recorded for this clonotype. The chain is built from TRBV7-8 and TRBJ2-1, with D perhaps matching TRBD1 (5 bases). Trimming shortened V by 1 base and J by 7 bases, and 17 bases separated the two germline ends. There are 16 residues in the CDR3. Germline CDR1 SGHVS, CDR2 FQNEAQ. The CDR3: CASSLEGAPGPNEQFF. The CDR3 nucleotides are TGTGCCAGCAGCTTAGAAGGGGCTCCCGGCCCAAATGAGCAGTTCTTC.

This clonotype has a count of ten or more. The chain is built from TRBV28 and TRBJ2-1; D is possibly TRBD2 (6 bases). The CDR3 is 14 residues long. Trimming stripped 3 bases from V and 8 bases from J, with 14 bases between. From germline, CDR1 is MDHEN and CDR2 SYDVKM. The CDR3 sequence: CASSLGRGAHEQFF. Written as DNA, the CDR3 is TGTGCCAGCAGTTTGGGGCGGGGTGCCCATGAGCAGTTCTTC.

Ten or more counts support this clonotype. This rearrangement joins TRBV7-8 to TRBJ2-5, with TRBD2 matching 12 bases. Germline loops: CDR1 SGHVS, CDR2 FQNEAQ. The ends lost 3 bases at V and 5 bases at J; junction bases unmatched: 7. This CDR3 region has 16 residues. The CDR3 region is CASSFGLAGTEETQYF. The CDR3 bases are TGTGCCAGCAGCTTCGGACTAGCGGGGACCGAGGAGACCCAGTACTTC.

This clonotype was detected many times. The V gene is TRBV7-9, the J gene TRBJ2-3; possibly TRBD1 for D (5 bases). The V end lost 1 base, the J end lost 0 bases, and 14 bases lay between the germline ends. The CDR3 covers 17 residues. Germline V gives CDR1 SEHNR, CDR2 FQNEAQ (reference sequence). CDR3 sequence: CASSLEPVGASTDTQYF. CDR3 nucleotides: TGTGCCAGCAGCTTAGAGCCCGTTGGGGCGAGCACAGATACGCAGTATTTT.

Only a few counts were recorded for this clonotype. CDR3 coding DNA: TGCGCCAGCAGCCTAGCCGCACTTGAGCAGTTCTTC. Its protein product is CASSLAALEQFF. The genes are TRBV5-1 and TRBJ2-1, with TRBD2 as a possible D gene (5 bases). The germline gives CDR1 SGHRS, CDR2 YFSETQ. V lost 4 bases and J lost 9, with 11 bases in between. The CDR3 runs 12 residues.

This clonotype has ten or more counts. The V call is TRBV4-2, the J call TRBJ2-1; 8 bases map to TRBD2. V shed 0 bases and J 0 bases; nucleotides not matched to a gene: 4. This CDR3 is 17 amino acids long. The V gene's germline CDR1 is LGHNA and CDR2 YNFKEQ. CDR3: CASSQDPLAGSYNEQFF. For the CDR3, the DNA is TGTGCCAGCAGCCAAGATCCCCTAGCGGGCTCCTACAATGAGCAGTTCTTC.

J is TRBJ1-6 and V is TRBV10-3; the match to TRBD1 covers 7 bases. CDR1 ENHRY and CDR2 SYGVKD come from the germline V gene. The CDR3 length is 15 residues. V lost 6 bases to trimming and J lost 7 bases; unmatched junction nucleotides: 9. The CDR3 sequence is CAIRTNDRENSPLHF. For the CDR3, the DNA is TGTGCCATCAGAACTAACGACAGGGAAAATTCACCCCTCCACTTT.

This chain links TRBV5-1 with TRBJ2-2; TRBD2 matches 11 bases. The CDR3 totals 16 residues. Germline V gene data show CDR1 as SGHRS and CDR2 as YFSETQ. V was pared by 5 bases and J by 3 bases, with 6 bases of the junction left unmatched. Here the CDR3 reads CASSTSGRGDTGELFF. DNA of the CDR3: TGCGCCAGCAGTACTAGCGGGAGAGGAGACACCGGGGAGCTGTTTTTT.

This clonotype has ten or more counts. The chain recombines TRBV7-2 with TRBJ2-7; weak D call: TRBD1 (5 bases). This CDR3 has 13 amino acids. Germline CDR1 and CDR2: SGHTA and FQGNSA. Trimming removed 5 bases at V and 4 bases at J, with 12 bases between. The CDR3 loop reads CASSPGKIYEQYF. In DNA form, the CDR3 reads TGTGCCAGCAGCCCAGGGAAGATTTACGAGCAGTACTTC.

The chain is built from TRBV27 and TRBJ2-7; a weak D match, TRBD2 (5 bases). The CDR3 is made up of 15 amino acids. Trimming took 5 bases from V and 3 from J, leaving 17 bases between them. Germline CDR1 reads MNHEY; CDR2 reads SMNVEV (reference sequence). The CDR3 sequence is CASSQTTGIIYEQYF. In DNA, the CDR3 is TGTGCCAGCAGTCAAACCACCGGGATAATCTACGAGCAGTACTTC.

V gene TRBV18 combines with J gene TRBJ2-2, with TRBD1 identical over 7 bases. The CDR3 loop spans 15 amino acids. Germline CDR1 and CDR2: KGHSH and LQKENI. The V gene end was trimmed by 2 bases and the J gene end by 7 bases; junction bases not matched to a gene: 7. The DNA for the CDR3 is TGTGCCAGCTCACCAAGACAGGGATGCTGCGGGGAGCTGTTTTTT. This translates into CASSPRQGCCGELFF.

The chain couples TRBV7-9 to TRBJ1-4; D is ambiguous. Germline V gene lookup returns CDR1 SEHNR and CDR2 FQNEAQ (reference sequence). Deletions cut 1 base from V and 7 bases from J, with 7 bases between. The CDR3 runs to 13 residues. The CDR3 nucleotides are TGTGCCAGCAGCTTAGAAGAGGGTGAAAAACTGTTTTTT. This translates into CASSLEEGEKLFF.

This rearrangement joins TRBV10-3 to TRBJ1-5; D is possibly TRBD1 (6 bases). Trimming pared 3 bases from V and 3 bases from J, leaving 9 bases between. Germline assignment: CDR1 ENHRY and CDR2 SYGVKD. The CDR3 runs to 14 residues. As DNA, the CDR3 is TGTGCCATCAGTGAAGGGGGGAACAATCAGCCCCAGCATTTT. Translation: CAISEGGNNQPQHF.

This clonotype was recorded at least ten times. The gene calls are TRBV12-3 or TRBV12-4 and TRBJ2-1, with 12 bases aligning to TRBD2. The ends lost 4 bases at V and 5 bases at J; junction bases unmatched: 6. This CDR3 spans 16 amino acids. CDR3 sequence (DNA): TGTGCCAGCAGTTCTCTAGCGGGGGGGAAAGACAATGAGCAGTTCTTC. Translating gives CASSSLAGGKDNEQFF.

Notes on this clonotype: A read error may produce the germline difference seen at one junction end. The chain uses TRBV7-2 and TRBJ2-7, with 7 bases fitting TRBD2. The CDR3 runs to 15 residues. CDR1 is SGHTA and CDR2 is FQGNSA in the germline V gene. The CDR3, as DNA: TGTGCCAGCAGCTCAGAGTCTAGCGGCTTCTACGAGAAGTACTTC. Translating gives CASSSESSGFYEKYF. Filled out from reference TRBV7-2 and TRBJ2-7, the complete variable domain reads GAGVSQSPSNKVTEKGKDVELRCDPISGHTALYWYRQSLGQGLEFLIYFQGNSAPDKSGLPSDRFSAERTGGSVSTLTIQRTQQEDSAVYLCASSSESSGFYEKYFGPGTRLTVT.

The rearrangement joins TRBV27 to TRBJ2-7; D unresolved. The germline V and J ends were trimmed by 0 bases and 3 bases, with 6 bases remaining between them. CDR1 and CDR2 (germline): MNHEY, SMNVEV (reference sequence). The CDR3 sequence is 13 residues long. This chain's CDR3 is CASSLSSDYEQYF. CDR3 in DNA: TGTGCCAGCAGTTTATCGTCGGACTACGAGCAGTACTTC.

This clonotype came up many times. The V gene is TRBV10-3, the J gene TRBJ2-1; 9 positions agree with TRBD1. V lost 6 bases to trimming and J lost 7 bases; unmatched junction nucleotides: 10. This CDR3 spans 15 amino acids. Germline loops: CDR1 ENHRY, CDR2 SYGVKD. This CDR3 reads CAIRDLGQGKNEQFF. CDR3 nucleotide sequence: TGTGCCATCAGGGATTTGGGACAGGGCAAAAATGAGCAGTTCTTC.

This clonotype has at least ten counts. V gene TRBV25-1 combines with J gene TRBJ2-1; unclear D gene. Germline CDR1 and CDR2: MGHDK and SYGVNS. Trimming shortened V by 3 bases and J by 3 bases, and 6 bases separated the two germline ends. The CDR3 is 13 amino acids. This CDR3 is CASSEWDYNEQFF. The CDR3 DNA is TGTGCCAGCAGTGAGTGGGACTACAATGAGCAGTTCTTC.

This clonotype was seen more than once but under ten times. The chain has TRBV19 and TRBJ1-2; 9 nucleotides line up with TRBD1. This CDR3 has 15 residues. The germline V gene encodes CDR1 LNHDA and CDR2 SQIVND (reference sequence). V shed 7 bases and J 0 bases; nucleotides not matched to a gene: 6. DNA of the CDR3: TGTGCCAGTACCAGACAGGGGGTTTCTAACTATGGCTACACCTTC. Its protein product is CASTRQGVSNYGYTF.

This clonotype occurred many times. The genes are TRBV7-6 and TRBJ1-1; 8 positions agree with TRBD1. The CDR3 covers 15 residues. V shed 6 bases, J shed 5 bases, and the junction held 11 bases outside the gene matches. The V gene's germline CDR1 is SGHVS and CDR2 FNYEAQ. The CDR3: CASSSSQGVRTEAFF. The DNA of the CDR3 is TGTGCCAGCAGTTCATCACAGGGGGTTAGGACTGAAGCTTTCTTT.

This clonotype has at least ten counts. The chain carries TRBV11-2 and TRBJ2-1, with 7 positions matching TRBD2. Germline V gene sequence: CDR1 SGHAT, CDR2 FQNNGV. Trimming cost V 4 bases and J 9 bases; bases outside gene matches: 15. CDR3 length equals 16 residues. The CDR3 reads CASSWNRLAARSEQFF. The CDR3 nucleotides read TGTGCCAGCAGCTGGAATAGGCTAGCGGCGCGGAGTGAGCAGTTCTTC.

This clonotype was recorded at least ten times. This chain connects TRBV28 to TRBJ2-7, with 11 bases aligning to TRBD2. Germline CDR1 MDHEN, CDR2 SYDVKM. The CDR3 spans 15 residues. After removal of 10 bases from V and 2 bases from J, the junction contained 10 bases not matched to a gene. The CDR3 here is CATSERLAGPYEQYF. In DNA, the CDR3 is TGTGCCACCTCAGAGCGACTAGCGGGACCCTACGAGCAGTACTTC. Together with reference TRBV28 and TRBJ2-7, the CDR3 gives the full variable domain: DVKVTQSSRYLVKRTGEKVFLECVQDMDHENMFWYRQDPGLGLRLIYFSYDVKMKEKGDIPEGYSVSREKKERFSLILESASTNQTSMYLCATSERLAGPYEQYFGPGTRLTVT.